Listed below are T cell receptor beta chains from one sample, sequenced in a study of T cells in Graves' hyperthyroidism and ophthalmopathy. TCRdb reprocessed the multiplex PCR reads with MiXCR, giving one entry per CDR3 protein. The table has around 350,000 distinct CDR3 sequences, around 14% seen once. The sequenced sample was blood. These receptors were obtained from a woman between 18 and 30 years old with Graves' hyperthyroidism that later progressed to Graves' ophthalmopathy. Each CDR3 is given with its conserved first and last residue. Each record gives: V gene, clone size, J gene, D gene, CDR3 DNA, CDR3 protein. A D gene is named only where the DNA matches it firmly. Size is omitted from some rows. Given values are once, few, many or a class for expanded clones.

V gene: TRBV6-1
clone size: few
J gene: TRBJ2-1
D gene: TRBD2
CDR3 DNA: TGTGCCAGCAGTGTAGCGGGAGGCGATGAGCAGTTCTTC
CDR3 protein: CASSVAGGDEQFF

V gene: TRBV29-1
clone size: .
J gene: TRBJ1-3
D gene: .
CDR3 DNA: TGCAGCGTTGGGAACTTCTCTGGAAACACCATATATTTT
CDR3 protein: CSVGNFSGNTIYF

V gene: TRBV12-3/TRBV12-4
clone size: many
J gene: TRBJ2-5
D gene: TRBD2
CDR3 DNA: TGTGCCAGCAGCCATGGACTAGCGGGAGGTACAGAGACCCAGTACTTC
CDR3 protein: CASSHGLAGGTETQYF

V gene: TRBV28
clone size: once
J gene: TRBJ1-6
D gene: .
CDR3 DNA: TGTGCCAGCATTACAGGAGTTATTTCACCCCTCCACTTT
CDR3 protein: CASITGVISPLHF

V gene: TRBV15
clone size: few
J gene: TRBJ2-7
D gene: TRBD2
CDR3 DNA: TGTGCCACCAGCAGTCTCCCTGGACTAGCGGGAGCCCTACACTACGAGCAGTACTTC
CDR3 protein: CATSSLPGLAGALHYEQYF

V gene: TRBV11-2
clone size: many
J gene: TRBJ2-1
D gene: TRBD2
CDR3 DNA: TGTGCCAGCAGCTTAGCTAGCGGGGGACTCTACAATGAGCAGTTCTTC
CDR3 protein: CASSLASGGLYNEQFF

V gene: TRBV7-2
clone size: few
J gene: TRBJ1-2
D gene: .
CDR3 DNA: TGTGCCAGCAGCTTAGTTTCAGGGAGGTCTAACTATGGCTACACCTTC
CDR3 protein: CASSLVSGRSNYGYTF

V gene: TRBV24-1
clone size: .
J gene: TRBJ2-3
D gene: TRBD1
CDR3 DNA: TGTGCCACACGGGCCGGGACAGGGGGCCCAGATACGCAGTATTTT
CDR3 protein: CATRAGTGGPDTQYF

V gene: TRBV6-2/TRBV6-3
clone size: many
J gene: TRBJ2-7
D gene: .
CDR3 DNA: TGTGCCAGCAAGGGTCTCCAGGCCTACGAGCAGTACTTC
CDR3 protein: CASKGLQAYEQYF

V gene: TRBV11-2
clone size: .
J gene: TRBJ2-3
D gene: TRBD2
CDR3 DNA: TGTGCCAGCAGCTCGAGCGGGAGGGCCAGAACAGATACGCAGTATTTT
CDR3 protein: CASSSSGRARTDTQYF

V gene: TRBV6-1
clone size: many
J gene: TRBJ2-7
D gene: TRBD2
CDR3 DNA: TGTGCCAGCAGGGAGTTAGCGGGAGGCCCCAATTACGAGCAGTACTTC
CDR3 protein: CASRELAGGPNYEQYF

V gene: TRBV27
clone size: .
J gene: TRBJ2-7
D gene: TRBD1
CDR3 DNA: TGTGCCAGCAGTTCACGGACAGGGTCCGGCGAGCAGTACTTC
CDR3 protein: CASSSRTGSGEQYF

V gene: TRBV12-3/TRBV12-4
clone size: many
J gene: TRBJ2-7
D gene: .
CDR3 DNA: TGTGCCAGCAGTTTATCGAGGAGCTCCTACGAGCAGTACTTC
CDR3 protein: CASSLSRSSYEQYF

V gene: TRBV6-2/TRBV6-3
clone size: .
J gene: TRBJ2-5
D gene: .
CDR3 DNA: TGTGCCAGCAGTTACTCTGGGGAGACCCAGTACTTC
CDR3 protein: CASSYSGETQYF

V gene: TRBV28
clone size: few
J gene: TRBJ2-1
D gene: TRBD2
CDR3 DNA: TGTGCCAGCAGTTTACGCCTAGCGGGAGGAGGGAATGAGCAGTTCTTC
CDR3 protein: CASSLRLAGGGNEQFF

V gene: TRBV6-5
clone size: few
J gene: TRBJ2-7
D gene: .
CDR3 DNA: TGTGCCAGCAGTTACTCGAGACAGGTCGGCGAGCAGTACTTC
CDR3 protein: CASSYSRQVGEQYF

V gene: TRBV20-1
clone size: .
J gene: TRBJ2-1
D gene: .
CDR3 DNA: TGCATTGCTAGAGATACCAGCGGGTATACCTACAATGAGCAGTTCTTC
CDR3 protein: CIARDTSGYTYNEQFF